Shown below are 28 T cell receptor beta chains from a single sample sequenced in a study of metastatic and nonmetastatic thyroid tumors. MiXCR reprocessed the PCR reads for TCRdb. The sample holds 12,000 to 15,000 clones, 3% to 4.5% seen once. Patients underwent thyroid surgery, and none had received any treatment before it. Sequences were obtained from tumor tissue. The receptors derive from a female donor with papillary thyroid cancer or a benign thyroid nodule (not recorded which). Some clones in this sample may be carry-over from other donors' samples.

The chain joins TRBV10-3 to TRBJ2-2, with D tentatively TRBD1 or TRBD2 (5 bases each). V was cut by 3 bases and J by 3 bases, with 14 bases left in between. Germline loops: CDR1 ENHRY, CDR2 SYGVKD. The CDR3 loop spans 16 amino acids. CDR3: CAISDAGVGDTGELFF. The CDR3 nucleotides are TGTGCCATCAGTGATGCTGGGGTGGGGGACACCGGGGAGCTGTTTTTT.

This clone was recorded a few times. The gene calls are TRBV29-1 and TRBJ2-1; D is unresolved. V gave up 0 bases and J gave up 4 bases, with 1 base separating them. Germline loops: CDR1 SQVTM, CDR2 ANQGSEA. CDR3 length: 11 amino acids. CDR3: CSVEEYNEQFF. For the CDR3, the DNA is TGCAGCGTTGAAGAGTACAATGAGCAGTTCTTC.

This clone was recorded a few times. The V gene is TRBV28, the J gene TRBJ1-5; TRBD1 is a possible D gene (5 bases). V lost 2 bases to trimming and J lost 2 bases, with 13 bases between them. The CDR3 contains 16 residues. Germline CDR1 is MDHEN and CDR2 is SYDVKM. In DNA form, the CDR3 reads TGTGCCAGCAGTTTAGGGGCCCGCGCTGGCAATCAGCCCCAGCATTTT. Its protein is CASSLGARAGNQPQHF.

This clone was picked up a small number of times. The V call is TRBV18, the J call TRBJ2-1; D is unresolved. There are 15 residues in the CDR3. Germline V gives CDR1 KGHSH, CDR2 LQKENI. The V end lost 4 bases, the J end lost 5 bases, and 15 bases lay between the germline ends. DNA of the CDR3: TGTGCCAGCTCACGCGTATGGATAGCCCACAATGAGCAGTTCTTC. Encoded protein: CASSRVWIAHNEQFF. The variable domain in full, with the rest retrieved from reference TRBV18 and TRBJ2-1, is NAGVMQNPRHLVRRRGQEARLRCSPMKGHSHVYWYRQLPEEGLKFMVYLQKENIIDESGMPKERFSAEFPKEGPSILRIQQVVRGDSAAYFCASSRVWIAHNEQFFGPGTRLTVL.

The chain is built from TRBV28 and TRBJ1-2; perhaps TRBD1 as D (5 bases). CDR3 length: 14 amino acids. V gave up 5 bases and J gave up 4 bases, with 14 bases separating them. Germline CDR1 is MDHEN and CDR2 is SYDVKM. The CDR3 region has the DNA TGTGCCAGCAGTCCCCCCTCCGGGGCCTATGGCTACACCTTC. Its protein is CASSPPSGAYGYTF.

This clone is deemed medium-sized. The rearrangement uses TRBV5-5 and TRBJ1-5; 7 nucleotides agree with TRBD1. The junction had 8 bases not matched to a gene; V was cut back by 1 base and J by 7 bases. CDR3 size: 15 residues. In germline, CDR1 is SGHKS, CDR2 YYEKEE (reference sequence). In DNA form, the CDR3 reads TGTGCCAGCAGCTTGCGCCAACAGGGGAACCAGCCCCAGCATTTT. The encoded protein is CASSLRQQGNQPQHF.

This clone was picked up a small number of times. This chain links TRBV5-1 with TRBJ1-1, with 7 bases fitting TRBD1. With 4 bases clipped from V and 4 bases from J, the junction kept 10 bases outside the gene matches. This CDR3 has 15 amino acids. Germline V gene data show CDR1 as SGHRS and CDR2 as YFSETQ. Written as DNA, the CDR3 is TGCGCCAGCAGCAGAACCGGGACAGAGGCCACTGAAGCTTTCTTT. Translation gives CASSRTGTEATEAFF.

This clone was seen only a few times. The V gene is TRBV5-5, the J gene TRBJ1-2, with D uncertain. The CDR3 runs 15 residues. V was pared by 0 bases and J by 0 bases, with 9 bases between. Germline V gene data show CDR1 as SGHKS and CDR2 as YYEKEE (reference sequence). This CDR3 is CASSLEPTPNYGYTF. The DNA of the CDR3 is TGTGCCAGCAGCTTGGAACCGACTCCTAACTATGGCTACACCTTC.

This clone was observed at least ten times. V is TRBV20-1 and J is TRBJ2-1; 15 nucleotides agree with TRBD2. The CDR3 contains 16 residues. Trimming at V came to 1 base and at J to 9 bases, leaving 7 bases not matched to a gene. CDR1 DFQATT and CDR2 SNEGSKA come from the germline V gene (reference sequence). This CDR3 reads CSARGGLAGGFGEQFF. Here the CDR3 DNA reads TGCAGTGCTAGAGGGGGACTAGCGGGAGGTTTTGGTGAGCAGTTCTTC.

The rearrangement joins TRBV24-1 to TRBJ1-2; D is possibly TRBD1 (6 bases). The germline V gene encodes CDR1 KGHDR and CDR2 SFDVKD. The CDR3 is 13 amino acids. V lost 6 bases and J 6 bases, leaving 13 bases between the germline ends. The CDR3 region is CATSIGAGDGYTF. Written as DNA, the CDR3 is TGTGCCACCAGTATTGGGGCAGGGGATGGCTACACCTTC.

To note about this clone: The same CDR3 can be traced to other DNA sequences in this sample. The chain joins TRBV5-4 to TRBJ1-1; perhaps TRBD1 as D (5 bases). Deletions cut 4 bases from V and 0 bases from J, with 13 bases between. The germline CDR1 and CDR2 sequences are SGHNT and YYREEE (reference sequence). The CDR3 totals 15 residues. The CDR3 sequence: CASSDGPGLNTEAFF. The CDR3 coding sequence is TGTGCCAGCAGCGACGGTCCGGGACTGAACACTGAAGCTTTCTTT.

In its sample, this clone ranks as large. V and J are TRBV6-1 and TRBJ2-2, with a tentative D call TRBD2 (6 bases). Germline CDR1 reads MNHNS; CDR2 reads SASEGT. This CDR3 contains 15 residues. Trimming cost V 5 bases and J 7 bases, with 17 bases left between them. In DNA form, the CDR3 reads TGTGCCAGCAGTAACCGGGGGACGACCGGCGGGGAGCTGTTTTTT. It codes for CASSNRGTTGGELFF.

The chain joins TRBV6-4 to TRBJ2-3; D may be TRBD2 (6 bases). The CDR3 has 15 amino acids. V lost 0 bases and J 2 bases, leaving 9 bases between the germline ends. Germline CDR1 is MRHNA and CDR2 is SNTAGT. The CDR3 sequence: CASSDSEGHTDTQYF. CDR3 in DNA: TGTGCCAGCAGTGACTCGGAGGGCCACACAGATACGCAGTATTTT.

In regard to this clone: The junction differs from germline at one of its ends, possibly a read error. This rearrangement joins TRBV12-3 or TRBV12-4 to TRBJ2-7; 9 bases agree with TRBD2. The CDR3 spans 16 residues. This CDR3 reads CSSSTYRLLAGPEQYF. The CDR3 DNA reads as TGTTCCAGCAGTACATACCGTCTCCTAGCGGGACCCGAGCAGTACTTC.

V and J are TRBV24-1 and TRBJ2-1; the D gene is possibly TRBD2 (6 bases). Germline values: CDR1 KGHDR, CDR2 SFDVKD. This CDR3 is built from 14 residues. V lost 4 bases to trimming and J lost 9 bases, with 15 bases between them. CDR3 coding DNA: TGTGCCACCAGTGACCGGGACTTCCAGAGTGAGCAGTTCTTC. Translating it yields CATSDRDFQSEQFF.

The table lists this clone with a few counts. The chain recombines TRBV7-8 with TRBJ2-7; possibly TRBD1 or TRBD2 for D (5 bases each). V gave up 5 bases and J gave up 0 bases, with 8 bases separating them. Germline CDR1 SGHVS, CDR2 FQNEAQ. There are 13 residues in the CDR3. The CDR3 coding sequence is TGTGCCAGCAGCGAGGGGCTCTCCTACGAGCAGTACTTC. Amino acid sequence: CASSEGLSYEQYF.

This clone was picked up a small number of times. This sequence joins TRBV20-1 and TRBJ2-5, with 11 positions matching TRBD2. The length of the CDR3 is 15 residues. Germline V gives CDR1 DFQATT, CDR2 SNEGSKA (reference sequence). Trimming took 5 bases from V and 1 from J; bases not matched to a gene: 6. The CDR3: CSAFDLAGGQETQYF. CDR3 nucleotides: TGCAGTGCTTTTGACCTAGCGGGAGGCCAAGAGACCCAGTACTTC.

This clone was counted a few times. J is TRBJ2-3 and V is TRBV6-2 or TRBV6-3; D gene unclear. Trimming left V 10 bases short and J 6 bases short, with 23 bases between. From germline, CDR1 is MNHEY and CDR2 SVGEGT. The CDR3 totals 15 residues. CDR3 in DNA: TGTGCCACCACTAAAGGGAACAGACCGCGGGATACGCAGTATTTT. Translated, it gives CATTKGNRPRDTQYF.

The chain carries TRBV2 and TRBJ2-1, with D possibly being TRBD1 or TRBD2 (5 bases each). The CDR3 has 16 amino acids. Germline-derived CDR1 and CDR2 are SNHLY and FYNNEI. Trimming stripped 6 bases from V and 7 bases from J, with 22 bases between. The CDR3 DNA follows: TGTGCCAGCAGCTCCCCCCAGGAGGACACGCGGAATGAGCAGTTCTTC. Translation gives CASSSPQEDTRNEQFF. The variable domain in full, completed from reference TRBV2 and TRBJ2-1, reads EPEVTQTPSHQVTQMGQEVILRCVPISNHLYFYWYRQILGQKVEFLVSFYNNEISEKSEIFDDQFSVERPDGSNFTLKIRSTKLEDSAMYFCASSSPQEDTRNEQFFGPGTRLTVL.

The CDR3 sequence is CASSYRIRTSGSTDTQYF. The CDR3 nucleotides are TGTGCCAGCAGTTACCGCATAAGGACTAGCGGGAGCACAGATACGCAGTATTTT. This chain uses TRBV6-5 with TRBJ2-3; 11 bases map to TRBD2. Germline CDR1 and CDR2: MNHEY and SVGAGI. After removal of 2 bases from V and 0 bases from J, the junction contained 7 bases not matched to a gene. The CDR3 runs 18 residues.

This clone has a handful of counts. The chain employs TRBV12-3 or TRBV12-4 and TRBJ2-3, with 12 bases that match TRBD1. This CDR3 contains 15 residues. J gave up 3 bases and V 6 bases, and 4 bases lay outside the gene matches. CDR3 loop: CASRPGQGATDTQYF. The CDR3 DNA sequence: TGTGCCAGCAGGCCGGGACAGGGGGCAACAGATACGCAGTATTTT.

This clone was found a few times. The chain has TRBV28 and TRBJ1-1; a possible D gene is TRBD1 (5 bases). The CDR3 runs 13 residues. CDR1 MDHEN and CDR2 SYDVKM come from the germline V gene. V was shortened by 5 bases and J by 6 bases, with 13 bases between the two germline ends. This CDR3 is CASSKRGSAEAFF. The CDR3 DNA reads TGTGCCAGCAGTAAAAGGGGAAGCGCTGAAGCTTTCTTT. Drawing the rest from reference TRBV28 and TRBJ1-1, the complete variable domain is DVKVTQSSRYLVKRTGEKVFLECVQDMDHENMFWYRQDPGLGLRLIYFSYDVKMKEKGDIPEGYSVSREKKERFSLILESASTNQTSMYLCASSKRGSAEAFFGQGTRLTVV.

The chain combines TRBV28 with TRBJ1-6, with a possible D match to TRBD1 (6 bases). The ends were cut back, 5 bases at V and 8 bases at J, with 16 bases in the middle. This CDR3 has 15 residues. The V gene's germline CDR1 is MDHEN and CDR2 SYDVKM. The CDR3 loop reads CASSPPTGPDSPLHF. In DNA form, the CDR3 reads TGTGCCAGCAGTCCTCCTACAGGGCCGGATTCACCCCTCCACTTT.

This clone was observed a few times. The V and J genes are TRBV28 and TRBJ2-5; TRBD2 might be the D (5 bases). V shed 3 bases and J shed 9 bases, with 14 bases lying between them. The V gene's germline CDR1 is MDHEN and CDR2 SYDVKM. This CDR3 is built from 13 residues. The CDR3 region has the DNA TGTGCCAGCAGTTTTACAACCCTGGGAGCCCAGTACTTC. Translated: CASSFTTLGAQYF.

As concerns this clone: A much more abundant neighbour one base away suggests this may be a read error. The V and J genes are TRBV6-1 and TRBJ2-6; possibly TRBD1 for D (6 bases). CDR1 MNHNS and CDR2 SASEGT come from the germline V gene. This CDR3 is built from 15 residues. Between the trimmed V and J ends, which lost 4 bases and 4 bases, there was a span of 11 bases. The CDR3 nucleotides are TGTGCCAGCAGTGGGGACATTTCCGGGGCCAACGTCCTGACTTTC. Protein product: CASSGDISGANVLTF.

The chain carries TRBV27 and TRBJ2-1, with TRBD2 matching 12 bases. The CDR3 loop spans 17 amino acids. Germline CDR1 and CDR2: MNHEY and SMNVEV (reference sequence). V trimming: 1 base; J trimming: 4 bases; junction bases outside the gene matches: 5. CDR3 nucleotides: TGTGCCAGCAGTTTATATGCCCTAGCGGGAGGGTACAATGAGCAGTTCTTC. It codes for CASSLYALAGGYNEQFF.

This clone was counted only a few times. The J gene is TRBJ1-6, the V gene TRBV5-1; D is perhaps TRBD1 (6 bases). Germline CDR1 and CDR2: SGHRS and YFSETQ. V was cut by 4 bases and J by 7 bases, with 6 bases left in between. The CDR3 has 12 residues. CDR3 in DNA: TGCGCCAGCAGCCAGGGGAATTCACCCCTCCACTTT. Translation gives CASSQGNSPLHF.

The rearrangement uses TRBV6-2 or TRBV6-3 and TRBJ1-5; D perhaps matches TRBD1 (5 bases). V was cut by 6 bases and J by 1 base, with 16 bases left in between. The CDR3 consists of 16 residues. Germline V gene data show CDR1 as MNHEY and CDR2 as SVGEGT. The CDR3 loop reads CASRDPKQASNQPQHF. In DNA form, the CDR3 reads TGTGCCAGCAGAGACCCCAAACAGGCGAGCAATCAGCCCCAGCATTTT.